This TCR beta chain was sequenced in a study of T cells expressing NK-cell markers. Study details: With respect to HCMV, most of the eight sequenced donors were seropositive, and one was seronegative. General study results and limits: Clarity on HCMV specificity was lacking for the expanded NKG2C+ T cell clones. Dominance of the CD3+CD56-NKG2C+ fraction by these clonotypes also held in four donors.

UMIs were included in TCR beta cDNA generated by 5'RACE template switching. After re-calling the 5' RACE reads, TCRdb lists one entry per CDR3 protein, DNA absent. In all, the sample yields 200,000 to 300,000 distinct CDR3 sequences. Notes on this clonotype: Its antigen is undetermined.

CDR1 and CDR2 from the germline V gene are SGHDN and FVKESK. The CDR3 spans 14 residues. The rearrangement uses TRBV14 and TRBJ2-7; TCRdb's D call of TRBD2 is untestable without DNA. Sequencing was performed on blood T cells: a sorted CD56 or NKG2C T cell subset, CD4+ or CD8+ T cells, or bulk PBMC T cells (not recorded which). This clonotype originated in a man between 18 and 29 years old in good health. The CDR3 reads CASSQAASGYEQYF.